Each of the 2 T cell receptor beta chains below was sequenced from the same sample in a study of post-analysis software for immune sequencing data. The antigens these receptors bind are not known. Overall study results and limits: The study found TRBV5-6, TRBV5-1 and TRBV20-1 among 4 or 5 TRBV segments more frequent in patients than controls.

Prepared TCR beta cDNA libraries contained unique molecular identifiers. TCRdb reprocessed the PCR reads via MiXCR and lists one record per CDR3 protein. The table has 350,000 to 500,000 distinct CDR3 sequences, less than 40% seen once. The sample taken for sequencing was blood. These receptors came from a girl aged 2 to 10 with multiple sclerosis.

This clonotype turned up a few times. This chain links TRBV12-3 or TRBV12-4 with TRBJ2-5; TRBD2 matches 11 bases. J lost 5 bases, V lost 6 bases, and 8 bases had no gene match. This CDR3 contains 15 residues. As DNA, the CDR3 is TGTGCCAGCAGCGAAACTAGCGGGGGTTGGGAGACCCAGTACTTC. This translates into CASSETSGGWETQYF.

This clonotype has more than one count but fewer than ten. J is TRBJ2-5 and V is TRBV7-2; D might be TRBD2 (6 bases). Per germline, CDR1 SGHTA and CDR2 FQGNSA. V was trimmed by 6 bases and J by 1 base, leaving 15 bases between them. This CDR3 contains 15 residues. CDR3 amino acids: CASRSARLVQETQYF. The DNA of the CDR3 is TGTGCCAGCAGGTCTGCCCGACTAGTCCAAGAGACCCAGTACTTC.